This T cell receptor (beta chain) was captured in a study of patients and donors after allogeneic stem cell transplantation. TCRdb itself ran the RT-PCR reads through MiXCR, one entry per CDR3 protein. Of approximately 200,000 distinct CDR3 sequences in the sample, more than 35% were seen once. In germline, CDR1 is SGDLS, CDR2 YYNGEE. This CDR3 comprises 11 residues. Trimming removed 2 bases at V and 9 bases at J, with 7 bases between. The material sequenced was blood, either unsorted or a sorted T cell fraction (not recorded which). The receptor comes from a human donor who was either an allogeneic HSCT recipient or a stem cell or donor lymphocyte infusion donor (not recorded which). It is not recorded whose cells these are; they may come from a transplant donor. This chain links TRBV9 with TRBJ2-3, with D unresolved. The CDR3 nucleotides read TGTGCCAGCAGCGTCGGTGGAACGCAGTATTTT. Amino acids: CASSVGGTQYF.